This T cell receptor beta chain was found in a study of human T cells and chemical hapten exposure. Germline CDR1 SGHRS, CDR2 YFSETQ. The CDR3 length is 12 residues. V was cut by 2 bases and J by 3 bases, with 5 bases left in between. Time point reported: patch test 2, 6 weeks after DPC sensitization. Treatment described: therapeutic diphenylcyclopropenone sensitization with weekly scalp DPC. Blood sampling preceded each patch test application. TCRdb passed the RACE reads through MiXCR, listing each CDR3 protein once. There are hundreds of thousands of distinct CDR3 sequences in the sample; roughly 6.3% occur only once, and around 5.6% lies in the top ten.

This clonotype originated in a woman aged 18 to 35 with alopecia areata. Some clones in this sample may be carry-over from other donors' samples. Source: whole blood, taken in connection with sensitization to the hapten diphenylcyclopropenone (DPC). The rearrangement uses TRBV5-1 and TRBJ2-5; D not resolved. This CDR3 is CASSFGKETQYF. CDR3 bases: TGCGCCAGCAGCTTTGGGAAAGAGACCCAGTACTTC.